One sample yielded the 30 T cell receptor beta chains listed below, sequenced in a study of T cells in Graves' hyperthyroidism and ophthalmopathy. Regions amplified from RNA transcripts were the TCR beta CDR3 regions. When the TCR CDR3 underwent first-round RT-PCR, the HTBI primer set was used. In TCRdb, the multiplex PCR reads were re-called with MiXCR into one record per CDR3 protein. This sample has around 340,000 distinct CDR3 sequences, with around 14% found just once. The sequenced sample was blood. The source is a woman in her 30s with Graves' hyperthyroidism.

A few counts support this clonotype. The chain employs TRBV5-1 and TRBJ2-5, with 8 bases fitting TRBD2. V trimming: 4 bases; J trimming: 5 bases; junction bases outside the gene matches: 13. This CDR3 spans 16 amino acids. Germline-derived CDR1 and CDR2 are SGHRS and YFSETQ. CDR3 DNA sequence: TGCGCCAGCAGCCTCCAGCCCAGCGGGAGTGGCGAGACCCAGTACTTC. This translates into CASSLQPSGSGETQYF.

In its sample, this clonotype was seen many times. The V and J genes are TRBV11-2 and TRBJ2-1, with TRBD2 matching 11 bases. The germline gives CDR1 SGHAT, CDR2 FQNNGV. After removal of 5 bases from V and 6 bases from J, the junction contained 6 bases not matched to a gene. The CDR3 sequence is 15 residues long. This chain's CDR3 is CASSTLAGEINEQFF. The CDR3 nucleotides read TGTGCCAGCAGCACACTAGCGGGAGAAATCAATGAGCAGTTCTTC.

This clonotype was observed a few times. The chain employs TRBV7-2 and TRBJ1-4, with a weak D call TRBD1 (6 bases). CDR1 is SGHTA, CDR2 FQGNSA, per germline. The CDR3 is made up of 14 amino acids. Trimming left V 6 bases short and J 7 bases short, with 15 bases between. This CDR3 is CASSRTGTFEKLFF. Here the CDR3 DNA reads TGTGCCAGCAGTCGAACAGGGACTTTTGAAAAACTGTTTTTT.

The V gene is TRBV20-1, the J gene TRBJ2-3, with unresolved D. Germline V gene sequence: CDR1 DFQATT, CDR2 SNEGSKA (reference sequence). V was cut by 2 bases and J by 3 bases, with 6 bases left in between. The CDR3 covers 12 residues. Written as DNA, the CDR3 is TGCAGTGCTAGACCCGGGACAGATACGCAGTATTTT. Translating it yields CSARPGTDTQYF.

This clonotype was recorded many times. V gene TRBV20-1 combines with J gene TRBJ2-3; D uncertain. V shed 0 bases and J shed 2 bases, with 12 bases lying between them. The CDR3 is made up of 15 amino acids. Per the germline V gene, CDR1 is DFQATT and CDR2 is SNEGSKA (reference sequence). The CDR3 DNA reads TGCAGTGCTAGAGATCGAGTAGCCCCCACAGATACGCAGTATTTT. Encoded protein: CSARDRVAPTDTQYF.

This clonotype was detected ten times or more. The chain carries TRBV12-3 or TRBV12-4 and TRBJ1-1; D gene uncertain. The V gene lost 5 bases and the J gene lost 5 bases, with 9 bases spanning the gap. The CDR3 spans 12 residues. Written as DNA, the CDR3 is TGTGCCAGCAGTCTACTCCAGACTGAAGCTTTCTTT. Protein sequence: CASSLLQTEAFF.

V gene TRBV6-2 or TRBV6-3 combines with J gene TRBJ2-3; D gene unclear. V lost 0 bases, J lost 10 bases, and 11 bases lay in between. The CDR3 is made up of 13 amino acids. Germline V lookup: CDR1 MNHEY, CDR2 SVGEGT. The CDR3 nucleotides read TGTGCCAGCAGTTACTCGCCCCGGATCGCGCAGTATTTT. It yields the protein CASSYSPRIAQYF.

The V call is TRBV15, the J call TRBJ1-2; D remains ambiguous. Germline V gene data show CDR1 as LNHNV and CDR2 as YYDKDF (reference sequence). The CDR3 extends over 11 amino acids. Trimming removed 7 bases at V and 4 bases at J, with 7 bases between. CDR3 protein: CATTALYGYTF. DNA for the CDR3: TGTGCCACCACTGCACTCTATGGCTACACCTTC.

There are a few counts of this clonotype. The rearrangement joins TRBV4-3 to TRBJ2-1, with 8 bases aligning to TRBD2. The CDR3 sequence is 19 residues long. CDR1 LGHNA and CDR2 YSLEER come from the germline V gene. With 1 base clipped from V and 0 bases from J, the junction kept 11 bases outside the gene matches. For the CDR3, the DNA is TGCGCCAGCAGCCAAGGGCTCATAGCGGGACGTCACTCCTACAATGAGCAGTTCTTC. It specifies CASSQGLIAGRHSYNEQFF.

This clonotype has a handful of counts. The V gene is TRBV7-3, the J gene TRBJ2-1; TRBD2 agrees at 14 bases. The V segment lost 0 bases and the J segment 8 bases; nucleotides outside the gene matches: 6. The CDR3 spans 17 residues. Germline values: CDR1 SGHTA, CDR2 FQGTGA. The DNA for the CDR3 is TGTGCCAGCAGCTTAACAGGGACTAGCGGGGGTAGGTATGAGCAGTTCTTC. It is translated as CASSLTGTSGGRYEQFF.

Points on this clonotype: A much more abundant neighbour one base away suggests this may be a read error. The chain employs TRBV20-1 and TRBJ2-7; the match to TRBD2 covers 9 bases. The CDR3 runs to 16 residues. The germline CDR1 and CDR2 sequences are DFQATT and SNEGSKA (reference sequence). CDR3 nucleotide sequence: TGCAGTGCTAGAGATCCCCTAGCGGGACCCCCGTACGAGCACTACTTC. Translating it yields CSARDPLAGPPYEHYF.

This clonotype occurred many times. The chain is built from TRBV2 and TRBJ2-7, with a weak D call TRBD1 (6 bases). Germline CDR1 and CDR2: SNHLY and FYNNEI. The CDR3 length is 15 residues. The ends were cut back, 6 bases at V and 6 bases at J, with 21 bases in the middle. CDR3 sequence reads: CASSLLPMGAREQYF. Here the CDR3 DNA reads TGTGCCAGCAGCCTCCTGCCTATGGGGGCTCGCGAGCAGTACTTC.

Points on this clonotype: Given a much more abundant clone one base away, this may be a read error. The chain couples TRBV5-1 to TRBJ2-1, with a possible D match to TRBD2 (5 bases). The CDR3 covers 15 residues. Per the germline V gene, CDR1 is SGHRS and CDR2 is YFSETQ. The chain's CDR3 is CASSRTGSSYNERFF. The CDR3 region has the DNA TGCGCCAGCTCCAGGACGGGAAGCTCCTACAATGAGCGGTTCTTC.

In its sample, this clonotype was seen many times. The rearrangement links TRBV10-3 to TRBJ1-5; TRBD1 matches 8 bases. The CDR3 consists of 16 residues. V dropped 2 bases and J dropped 7; count of bases not matched to a gene: 10. Germline V gene data show CDR1 as ENHRY and CDR2 as SYGVKD. As DNA, the CDR3 is TGTGCCATCAGTGAGGTCGGACAGGGTGATGGCCAGCCCCAGCATTTT. Translation gives CAISEVGQGDGQPQHF.

This sequence joins TRBV20-1 and TRBJ2-7; tentatively, D is TRBD2 (5 bases). The CDR3 sequence is 8 residues long. Germline V gene data show CDR1 as DFQATT and CDR2 as SNEGSKA (reference sequence). CDR3 region: CRPGEQYF. CDR3 DNA: TGCAGACCGGGGGAGCAGTACTTC.

This clonotype was counted ten times or more. This chain uses TRBV2 with TRBJ2-7, with 7 bases fitting TRBD2. Losses at the gene ends were 8 bases for V and 3 bases for J; bases not matched to a gene: 7. Germline-derived CDR1 and CDR2 are SNHLY and FYNNEI. This CDR3 region has 13 residues. This CDR3 reads CASLRGRVYEQYF. DNA for the CDR3: TGTGCCAGCCTTCGGGGGAGGGTCTACGAGCAGTACTTC.

There are many counts of this clonotype. The V call is TRBV27, the J call TRBJ2-3, with a possible D match to TRBD2 (6 bases). The germline V and J ends were trimmed by 2 bases and 2 bases, with 11 bases remaining between them. Per germline, CDR1 MNHEY and CDR2 SMNVEV (reference sequence). The CDR3 covers 15 residues. CDR3 amino acids: CASSLMTGDTDTQYF. Written as DNA, the CDR3 is TGTGCCAGCAGTTTAATGACGGGGGACACAGATACGCAGTATTTT.

The genes are TRBV4-1 and TRBJ2-1; D is undetermined. Trimming took 3 bases from V and 5 from J, leaving 23 bases between them. The length of the CDR3 is 18 residues. The germline V gene encodes CDR1 MGHRA and CDR2 YSYEKL. DNA for the CDR3: TGCGCCAGCAGCCAGCACACCCTCAGGAGTAGCACCCACAATGAGCAGTTCTTC. This encodes CASSQHTLRSSTHNEQFF.

This clonotype turned up a few times. The chain has TRBV2 and TRBJ2-7; 7 bases are shared with TRBD1. CDR1 and CDR2 (germline): SNHLY, FYNNEI. The ends lost 3 bases at V and 0 bases at J; junction bases unmatched: 8. The CDR3 is 16 amino acids. CDR3 residues: CASSDFGTESSYEQYF. DNA for the CDR3: TGTGCCAGCAGTGATTTCGGGACAGAAAGCTCCTACGAGCAGTACTTC. Using reference TRBV2 and TRBJ2-7 for the parts outside the CDR3, the full variable domain is EPEVTQTPSHQVTQMGQEVILRCVPISNHLYFYWYRQILGQKVEFLVSFYNNEISEKSEIFDDQFSVERPDGSNFTLKIRSTKLEDSAMYFCASSDFGTESSYEQYFGPGTRLTVT.

The sample holds many counts of this clonotype. J is TRBJ1-5 and V is TRBV6-2 or TRBV6-3, with D uncertain. The germline V and J ends were trimmed by 3 bases and 5 bases, with 17 bases remaining between them. CDR3 length: 16 amino acids. From germline, CDR1 is MNHEY and CDR2 SVGEGT. The CDR3 region is CASSYLQEKGDQPQHF. CDR3 sequence (DNA): TGTGCCAGCAGTTATCTGCAGGAAAAAGGAGATCAGCCCCAGCATTTT.

Only a few counts were recorded for this clonotype. This chain uses TRBV6-1 with TRBJ2-1; 14 bases fit TRBD2. The CDR3 sequence is 16 residues long. Germline CDR1 and CDR2: MNHNS and SASEGT. The trim removed 5 bases at V and 6 bases at J, leaving 6 bases unmatched. The CDR3 protein is CASSPQGLAGVNEQFF. CDR3 DNA: TGTGCCAGCAGTCCTCAGGGACTAGCGGGAGTCAATGAGCAGTTCTTC.

This clonotype was counted ten times or more. CDR3 sequence (DNA): TGTGCCAGTAGTATAGGGATAGCGGGAGAGTACTACGAGCAGTACTTC. Protein sequence: CASSIGIAGEYYEQYF. The gene calls are TRBV19 and TRBJ2-7, with 9 bases matching TRBD2. Germline CDR1 LNHDA, CDR2 SQIVND (reference sequence). The CDR3 consists of 16 residues. V shed 1 base, J shed 3 bases, and the junction held 7 bases outside the gene matches. The variable domain in full, completed from reference TRBV19 and TRBJ2-7, reads DGGITQSPKYLFRKEGQNVTLSCEQNLNHDAMYWYRQDPGQGLRLIYYSQIVNDFQKGDIAEGYSVSREKKESFPLTVTSAQKNPTAFYLCASSIGIAGEYYEQYFGPGTRLTVT.

Concerning this clonotype itself: A read error may produce the germline difference seen at one junction end. The V call is TRBV30, the J call TRBJ2-1; no definite D call. Per germline, CDR1 GTSNPN and CDR2 SVGIG (reference sequence). The length of the CDR3 is 15 residues. The CDR3 reads CAWSSGSSSYNEQLF. The CDR3 coding sequence is TGTGCCTGGAGTTCGGGTTCAAGCTCCTACAATGAGCAGCTCTTC.

This chain connects TRBV5-1 to TRBJ2-5, with 10 bases that match TRBD2. The J segment lost 5 bases and the V segment lost 4 bases, leaving 8 bases of the junction unmatched. In germline, CDR1 is SGHRS, CDR2 YFSETQ. The CDR3 is made up of 15 amino acids. Here the CDR3 DNA reads TGCGCCAGCAGCCTTACTAGCGGGATATCGGAGACCCAGTACTTC. Its translation: CASSLTSGISETQYF.

This clonotype was detected many times. The V call is TRBV20-1, the J call TRBJ2-3; 8 bases match TRBD2. CDR1 and CDR2 from the germline V gene are DFQATT and SNEGSKA (reference sequence). The CDR3 is 16 residues long. The ends lost 6 bases at V and 1 base at J; junction bases unmatched: 12. For the CDR3, the DNA is TGCAGTGCCCGAAGGGTAGCGGGACGTCGCACAGATACGCAGTATTTT. As protein: CSARRVAGRRTDTQYF.

This clonotype was observed many times. The chain employs TRBV2 and TRBJ2-7, with 13 bases identical to TRBD2. This CDR3 is 15 amino acids long. Germline-derived CDR1 and CDR2 are SNHLY and FYNNEI. J was trimmed by 2 bases and V by 6 bases; bases with no gene match: 4. The CDR3 DNA follows: TGTGCCAGCAGGCAACTAGCGGGAGGGCCCTACGAGCAGTACTTC. Translating it yields CASRQLAGGPYEQYF.

CDR3 nucleotide sequence: TGTGCCAGCAGCCAACCCGGGACAGGGCTTAGTAGTGGCTACACCTTC. Amino acid sequence: CASSQPGTGLSSGYTF. The chain joins TRBV28 to TRBJ1-2; 9 bases fit TRBD1. Trimming took 6 bases from V and 7 from J; bases not matched to a gene: 15. The germline CDR1 and CDR2 sequences are MDHEN and SYDVKM. This CDR3 comprises 16 residues.

This clonotype was counted at least ten times. V and J are TRBV12-3 or TRBV12-4 and TRBJ2-7; 8 bases fit TRBD1. V gave up 5 bases and J gave up 6 bases; unmatched junction bases: 3. The CDR3 runs to 12 residues. The CDR3 here is CASSKTGVEQYF. CDR3 DNA: TGTGCCAGCAGTAAGACAGGGGTCGAGCAGTACTTC.

This clonotype was counted ten times or more. The chain recombines TRBV28 with TRBJ2-5, with D possibly being TRBD1 (6 bases). The germline CDR1 and CDR2 sequences are MDHEN and SYDVKM. V dropped 5 bases and J dropped 3 bases, with 13 bases sitting between them. This CDR3 spans 14 amino acids. CDR3 DNA: TGTGCCAGCAGTCCCCCACGGACAGAAGAGACCCAGTACTTC. Its protein product is CASSPPRTEETQYF.

The chain couples TRBV14 to TRBJ2-2, with 8 positions matching TRBD2. Germline CDR1 reads SGHDN; CDR2 reads FVKESK. The CDR3 has 17 residues. After removal of 7 bases from V and 0 bases from J, the junction contained 10 bases not matched to a gene. In DNA form, the CDR3 reads TGTGCCAGCACCTCCTCTTCGACTAGCGCGAACACCGGGGAGCTGTTTTTT. This codes for CASTSSSTSANTGELFF.